The 26 T cell receptor beta chains given below trace back to one sample, sequenced in a study of T cells in localized non-small cell lung cancer. Repertoires were generated with immunoSEQ multiplex PCR, while TCRdb's copy carries only in-frame clones and drops some. The sample consists of nearly 35,000 clones, roughly 90% of them appearing once. The sample here was peripheral blood, taken before any cancer treatment. These TCRs come from a woman aged 35 to 70 with stage I lung adenocarcinoma.

The chain carries TRBV9 and TRBJ1-5; 7 bases match TRBD1. The CDR3 has 14 amino acids. The V gene's germline CDR1 is SGDLS and CDR2 YYNGEE. V trimming: 4 bases; J trimming: 8 bases; junction bases outside the gene matches: 9. The CDR3 DNA follows: TGTGCCAGCAGCCCCCGCGGGCAGGGGGAGCCCCAGCATTTT. It is translated as CASSPRGQGEPQHF.

This chain joins TRBV6-5 and TRBJ2-7; the match to TRBD1 covers 8 bases. The CDR3 is 15 residues long. V lost 5 bases and J lost 0; bases outside the gene matches: 6. Germline-derived CDR1 and CDR2 are MNHEY and SVGAGI. DNA for the CDR3: TGTGCCAGCAGTCCAAGGGACAGGAGCTCCTACGAGCAGTACTTC. Protein: CASSPRDRSSYEQYF.

The chain employs TRBV4-1 and TRBJ1-1; D gene ambiguous. This CDR3 has 15 amino acids. Trimming removed 3 bases from V and 0 bases from J, with 11 bases in between. Looked up from germline, CDR1 is MGHRA and CDR2 is YSYEKL. CDR3 residues: CASSHPGRVNTEAFF. CDR3 sequence (DNA): TGCGCCAGCAGCCACCCTGGAAGAGTGAACACTGAAGCTTTCTTT.

This rearrangement joins TRBV7-2 to TRBJ1-1; D is perhaps TRBD1 (5 bases). Germline loops: CDR1 SGHTA, CDR2 FQGNSA. Deletions cut 5 bases from V and 5 bases from J, with 15 bases between. CDR3 length equals 14 residues. The CDR3 nucleotides are TGTGCCAGCAGCCCGACAGCCTCCCCTACTGAAGCTTTCTTT. This sequence encodes CASSPTASPTEAFF.

V gene TRBV6-6 combines with J gene TRBJ1-1; perhaps TRBD1 as D (5 bases). Trimming stripped 4 bases from V and 5 bases from J, with 11 bases between. Germline V lookup: CDR1 MNHNY, CDR2 SVGAGI (reference sequence). The CDR3 runs 13 residues. CDR3 nucleotide sequence: TGTGCCAGCAGTTTAGGGGTGACTACTGAAGCTTTCTTT. This gives the protein CASSLGVTTEAFF.

The chain combines TRBV10-3 with TRBJ1-6; 7 bases match TRBD1. Germline V lookup: CDR1 ENHRY, CDR2 SYGVKD. This CDR3 is 15 amino acids long. V was clipped by 2 bases and J by 7 bases; unmatched bases: 5. This chain's CDR3 is CAISEAGQRNSPLHF. The CDR3 DNA sequence: TGTGCCATCAGTGAGGCGGGACAGCGGAATTCACCCCTCCACTTT.

The chain links TRBV7-2 to TRBJ1-1; D not certain. The CDR3 is 15 amino acids. The germline V and J ends were trimmed by 3 bases and 1 base, with 12 bases remaining between them. Germline CDR1 reads SGHTA; CDR2 reads FQGNSA. The CDR3 is CASSLKGSKNTEAFF. As DNA, the CDR3 is TGTGCCAGCAGCTTGAAGGGTAGTAAGAACACTGAAGCTTTCTTT. The variable domain in full, with the rest retrieved from reference TRBV7-2 and TRBJ1-1, is GAGVSQSPSNKVTEKGKDVELRCDPISGHTALYWYRQSLGQGLEFLIYFQGNSAPDKSGLPSDRFSAERTGGSVSTLTIQRTQQEDSAVYLCASSLKGSKNTEAFFGQGTRLTVV.

In DNA form, the CDR3 reads TGCGCCAGCAGCTTGGAGGGGTCCGCGATCACAGATACGCAGTATTTT. This translates into CASSLEGSAITDTQYF. The chain couples TRBV5-1 to TRBJ2-3; perhaps TRBD1 as D (5 bases). The CDR3 contains 16 residues. The germline V gene has CDR1 SGHRS and CDR2 YFSETQ. The V end was cut by 0 bases, the J end by 2 bases, with 13 bases between. The full variable domain, rest sourced from reference TRBV5-1 and TRBJ2-3, is KAGVTQTPRYLIKTRGQQVTLSCSPISGHRSVSWYQQTPGQGLQFLFEYFSETQRNKGNFPGRFSGRQFSNSRSEMNVSTLELGDSALYLCASSLEGSAITDTQYFGPGTRLTVL.

This chain links TRBV19 with TRBJ1-5, with D possibly being TRBD1 (5 bases). This CDR3 spans 15 amino acids. The V and J ends lost 1 base and 7 bases respectively, with 14 bases between them. Germline CDR1 and CDR2: LNHDA and SQIVND (reference sequence). CDR3 region: CASSIGRGTGQPQHF. CDR3 nucleotides: TGTGCCAGTAGTATAGGAAGGGGAACTGGACAGCCCCAGCATTTT.

The chain recombines TRBV19 with TRBJ2-7; TRBD1 matches at 8 bases. The CDR3 has 14 amino acids. From germline, CDR1 is LNHDA and CDR2 SQIVND (reference sequence). The V segment lost 5 bases and the J segment 2 bases; nucleotides outside the gene matches: 5. CDR3 coding DNA: TGTGCCAGTAGTTCGGGCAGGGGGCCCTACGAGCAGTACTTC. Protein: CASSSGRGPYEQYF.

This chain links TRBV9 with TRBJ1-1; 9 nucleotides agree with TRBD1. Germline CDR1 reads SGDLS; CDR2 reads YYNGEE. Unmatched junction bases numbered 11, after V lost 4 bases and J lost 7 bases. This CDR3 is built from 15 residues. CDR3 loop: CASSPGGTGNLEAFF. Written as DNA, the CDR3 is TGTGCCAGCAGCCCCGGGGGGACAGGGAACCTTGAAGCTTTCTTT. The whole variable domain, remainder taken from reference TRBV9 and TRBJ1-1, is DSGVTQTPKHLITATGQRVTLRCSPRSGDLSVYWYQQSLDQGLQFLIQYYNGEERAKGNILERFSAQQFPDLHSELNLSSLELGDSALYFCASSPGGTGNLEAFFGQGTRLTVV.

The chain recombines TRBV18 with TRBJ1-5, with D unclear. Germline CDR1 and CDR2: KGHSH and LQKENI. The CDR3 loop spans 13 amino acids. V was pared by 3 bases and J by 5 bases, with 8 bases between. This CDR3 reads CASSPAGDQPQHF. DNA for the CDR3: TGTGCCAGCTCACCGGCCGGGGATCAGCCCCAGCATTTT.

Here the CDR3 reads CASSETDYEQYF. The CDR3 bases are TGTGCCAGCAGCGAGACAGATTACGAGCAGTACTTC. The chain carries TRBV7-9 and TRBJ2-7, with D possibly matching TRBD1 (5 bases). Germline V gene lookup returns CDR1 SEHNR and CDR2 FQNEAQ (reference sequence). V lost 5 bases and J 4 bases, leaving 9 bases between the germline ends. The CDR3 runs to 12 residues.

The rearrangement joins TRBV13 to TRBJ2-7, with 10 bases aligning to TRBD1. Losses at the gene ends were 0 bases for V and 1 base for J; bases not matched to a gene: 0. Germline V gives CDR1 PRHDT, CDR2 FYEKMQ (reference sequence). This CDR3 contains 15 residues. CDR3 nucleotide sequence: TGTGCCAGCAGCTTAGGGGGACAGGGGTCCTACGAGCAGTACTTC. Its protein is CASSLGGQGSYEQYF. Based on the CDR3 plus reference TRBV13 and TRBJ2-7, the full variable domain is AAGVIQSPRHLIKEKRETATLKCYPIPRHDTVYWYQQGPGQDPQFLISFYEKMQSDKGSIPDRFSAQQFSDYHSELNMSSLELGDSALYFCASSLGGQGSYEQYFGPGTRLTVT.

V is TRBV27 and J is TRBJ2-1; weak D call: TRBD1 (6 bases). V was pared by 5 bases and J by 14 bases, with 19 bases between. Germline loops: CDR1 MNHEY, CDR2 SMNVEV (reference sequence). The CDR3 sequence is 13 residues long. CDR3 bases: TGTGCCAGCAGTCCGGGACAAAATTGGAAGAAGTTCTTC. Translation gives CASSPGQNWKKFF.

The chain couples TRBV29-1 to TRBJ2-3, with D unresolved. Trimming left V 3 bases short and J 2 bases short, with 6 bases between. Germline V gene data show CDR1 as SQVTM and CDR2 as ANQGSEA. The CDR3 spans 12 residues. CDR3 nucleotide sequence: TGCAGCGTTGAGAGAGCCACAGATACGCAGTATTTT. It specifies CSVERATDTQYF.

V is TRBV25-1 and J is TRBJ1-1; D is unclear. Trimming took off 0 bases at V and 7 bases at J, with 6 bases between the two ends. This CDR3 has 12 amino acids. CDR1 and CDR2 (germline): MGHDK, SYGVNS. CDR3: CASSEYGLEAFF. The CDR3 DNA is TGTGCCAGCAGTGAATATGGGCTTGAAGCTTTCTTT. The full variable domain, completed using reference TRBV25-1 and TRBJ1-1, is EADIYQTPRYLVIGTGKKITLECSQTMGHDKMYWYQQDPGMELHLIHYSYGVNSTEKGDLSSESTVSRIRTEHFPLTLESARPSHTSQYLCASSEYGLEAFFGQGTRLTVV.

The chain joins TRBV4-2 to TRBJ2-4; D is ambiguous. This CDR3 has 15 amino acids. The germline CDR1 and CDR2 sequences are LGHNA and YNFKEQ. Trimming shortened V by 0 bases and J by 0 bases, and 6 bases separated the two germline ends. The CDR3 spells CASSQERPAKNIQYF. CDR3 nucleotides: TGTGCCAGCAGCCAAGAGAGACCAGCCAAAAACATTCAGTACTTC.

The genes are TRBV9 and TRBJ2-3, with D hard to call. V shed 0 bases and J shed 0 bases, with 8 bases lying between them. Germline V lookup: CDR1 SGDLS, CDR2 YYNGEE. CDR3 length: 15 residues. CDR3 residues: CASSVDIASTDTQYF. Written as DNA, the CDR3 is TGTGCCAGCAGCGTAGACATAGCTAGCACAGATACGCAGTATTTT. The full variable domain, its missing parts supplied by reference TRBV9 and TRBJ2-3, is DSGVTQTPKHLITATGQRVTLRCSPRSGDLSVYWYQQSLDQGLQFLIQYYNGEERAKGNILERFSAQQFPDLHSELNLSSLELGDSALYFCASSVDIASTDTQYFGPGTRLTVL.

The chain has TRBV9 and TRBJ2-2, with D possibly TRBD2 on 5 matching bases. Germline V lookup: CDR1 SGDLS, CDR2 YYNGEE. CDR3 size: 14 residues. The V end was cut by 4 bases, the J end by 4 bases, with 11 bases between. The CDR3 sequence: CASSPRGGTGELFF. For the CDR3, the DNA is TGTGCCAGCAGCCCCCGCGGAGGCACCGGGGAGCTGTTTTTT.

The J gene is TRBJ1-1, the V gene TRBV20-1; D is unclear. The CDR3 contains 11 residues. Germline V gene sequence: CDR1 DFQATT, CDR2 SNEGSKA (reference sequence). V was clipped by 3 bases and J by 5 bases, with 7 bases between them. The CDR3, as DNA: TGCAGTGCTAGGATGGTGACTGAAGCTTTCTTT. As protein: CSARMVTEAFF.

V usage is TRBV4-3 and J usage is TRBJ1-5; no clear D. The CDR3 contains 13 residues. In germline, CDR1 is LGHNA, CDR2 YSLEER. Trimming removed 1 base at V and 7 bases at J, with 8 bases between. CDR3 DNA: TGCGCCAGCAGCCAAGGGGTACGGCAGCCCCAGCATTTT. This encodes CASSQGVRQPQHF.

This clone came up once. The V gene is TRBV27, the J gene TRBJ1-5; 8 nucleotides agree with TRBD1. J was trimmed by 2 bases and V by 7 bases; bases with no gene match: 7. This CDR3 contains 15 residues. The germline V gene encodes CDR1 MNHEY and CDR2 SMNVEV (reference sequence). Here the CDR3 DNA reads TGTGCCAGCAAGTCAGACAGGGGAGGCAATCAGCCCCAGCATTTT. Translating it yields CASKSDRGGNQPQHF.

This clone turned up a few times. The rearrangement links TRBV10-1 to TRBJ1-6, with 7 bases that match TRBD1. There are 13 residues in the CDR3. CDR1 and CDR2 (germline): WNHNN, SYGVQD (reference sequence). After removal of 3 bases from V and 7 bases from J, the junction contained 0 bases not matched to a gene. CDR3 region: CASSEQGNSPLHF. CDR3 coding DNA: TGCGCCAGCAGTGAACAGGGGAATTCACCCCTCCACTTT.

The chain combines TRBV21-1 with TRBJ1-3; no check of the table's D call, TRBD1, against the DNA was made. TRBV21-1 represents a pseudogene. The CDR3 totals 15 residues. The CDR3 bases are TGTGCCAGCAGGGTGACAGGCTCCTCTGGAAACACCATATATTTT. Protein product: CASRVTGSSGNTIYF.

The chain is built from TRBV11-3 and TRBJ2-2; D remains ambiguous. CDR3 length: 15 residues. CDR1 and CDR2 from the germline V gene are SGHNT and YENEEA. The V and J ends lost 2 bases and 6 bases respectively, with 13 bases between them. This CDR3 reads CASSLRRGSPGELFF. The DNA for the CDR3 is TGTGCCAGCAGCTTACGGCGAGGCTCCCCCGGGGAGCTGTTTTTT.